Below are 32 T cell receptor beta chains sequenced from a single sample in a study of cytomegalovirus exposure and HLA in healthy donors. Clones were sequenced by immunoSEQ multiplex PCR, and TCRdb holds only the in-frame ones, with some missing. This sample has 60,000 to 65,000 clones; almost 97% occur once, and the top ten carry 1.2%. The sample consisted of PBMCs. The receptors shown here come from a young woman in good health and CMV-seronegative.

CDR3 amino acids: CASSQGVAGGEETQYF. Here the CDR3 DNA reads TGCGCCAGCAGCCAAGGGGTAGCGGGGGGGGAAGAGACCCAGTACTTC. V usage is TRBV4-1 and J usage is TRBJ2-5; 11 bases map to TRBD2. The CDR3 sequence is 16 residues long. Germline CDR1 MGHRA, CDR2 YSYEKL. Germline trimming cut 1 base from V and 3 bases from J; bases unmatched to any gene: 4.

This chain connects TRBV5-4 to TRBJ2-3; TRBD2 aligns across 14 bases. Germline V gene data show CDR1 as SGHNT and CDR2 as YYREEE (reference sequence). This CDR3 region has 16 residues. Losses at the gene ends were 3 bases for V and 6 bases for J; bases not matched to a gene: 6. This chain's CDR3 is CASSSRLAGGRDTQYF. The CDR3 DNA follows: TGTGCCAGCAGCTCGAGACTAGCGGGGGGGCGGGATACGCAGTATTTT.

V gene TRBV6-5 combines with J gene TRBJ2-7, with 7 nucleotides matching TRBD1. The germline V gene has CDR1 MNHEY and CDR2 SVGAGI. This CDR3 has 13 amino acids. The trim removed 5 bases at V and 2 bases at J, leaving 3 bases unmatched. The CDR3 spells CASSQGTAYEQYF. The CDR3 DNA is TGTGCCAGCAGTCAAGGGACAGCCTACGAGCAGTACTTC.

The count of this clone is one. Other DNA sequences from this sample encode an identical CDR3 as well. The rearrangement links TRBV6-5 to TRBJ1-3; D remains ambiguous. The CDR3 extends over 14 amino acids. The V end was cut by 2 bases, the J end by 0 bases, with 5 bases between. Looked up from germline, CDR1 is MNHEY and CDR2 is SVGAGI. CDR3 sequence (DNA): TGTGCCAGCAGTTACGGCCGCTCTGGAAACACCATATATTTT. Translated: CASSYGRSGNTIYF.

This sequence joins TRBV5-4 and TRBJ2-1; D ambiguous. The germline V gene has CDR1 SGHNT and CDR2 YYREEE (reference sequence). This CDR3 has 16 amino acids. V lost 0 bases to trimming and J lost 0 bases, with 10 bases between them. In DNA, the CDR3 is TGTGCCAGCAGCTTGGCGATGTGGCCCTCCTACAATGAGCAGTTCTTC. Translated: CASSLAMWPSYNEQFF.

The CDR3 DNA sequence: TGCGCCAGCAGCCAAGTCCGGACAGGGCTGGACGAGCAGTACTTC. As protein: CASSQVRTGLDEQYF. The V call is TRBV4-1, the J call TRBJ2-7; 8 nucleotides agree with TRBD1. This CDR3 has 15 residues. Germline trimming cut 1 base from V and 5 bases from J; bases unmatched to any gene: 7. The germline V gene has CDR1 MGHRA and CDR2 YSYEKL.

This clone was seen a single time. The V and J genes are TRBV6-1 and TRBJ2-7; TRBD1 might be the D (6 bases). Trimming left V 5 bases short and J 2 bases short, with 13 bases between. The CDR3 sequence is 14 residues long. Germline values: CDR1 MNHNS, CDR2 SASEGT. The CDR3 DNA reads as TGTGCCAGCAGTATCGGGACATTGGCCTACGAGCAGTACTTC. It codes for CASSIGTLAYEQYF.

The CDR3 here is CATSRVLRDDRGYTF. The DNA for the CDR3 is TGTGCCACCAGCAGAGTTCTCCGGGATGACCGCGGCTACACCTTC. This sequence joins TRBV15 and TRBJ1-2; no definite D call. Between the trimmed V and J ends, which lost 1 base and 8 bases, there was a span of 17 bases. The CDR3 length is 15 residues. Germline-derived CDR1 and CDR2 are LNHNV and YYDKDF (reference sequence).

CDR3 sequence reads: CASSYTGGRTEAFF. The CDR3, as DNA: TGTGCCAGCAGTTATACAGGGGGCAGGACTGAAGCTTTCTTT. The gene calls are TRBV6-6 and TRBJ1-1; 9 nucleotides match TRBD1. The CDR3 covers 14 residues. Germline V gene lookup returns CDR1 MNHNY and CDR2 SVGAGI (reference sequence). Trimming at V came to 3 bases and at J to 5 bases, leaving 4 bases not matched to a gene.

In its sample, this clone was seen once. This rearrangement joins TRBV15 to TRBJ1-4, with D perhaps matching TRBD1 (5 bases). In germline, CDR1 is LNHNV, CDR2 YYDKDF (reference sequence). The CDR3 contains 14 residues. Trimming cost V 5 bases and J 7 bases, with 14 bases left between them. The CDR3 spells CATSPGVGGEKLFF. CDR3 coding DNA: TGTGCCACCAGCCCAGGCGTCGGGGGTGAAAAACTGTTTTTT.

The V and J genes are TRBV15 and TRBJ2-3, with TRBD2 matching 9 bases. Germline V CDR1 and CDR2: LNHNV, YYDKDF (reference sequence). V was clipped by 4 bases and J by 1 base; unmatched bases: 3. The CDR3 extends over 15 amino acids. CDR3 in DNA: TGTGCCACCAGCACCCAGCGGGGGGGCACAGATACGCAGTATTTT. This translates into CATSTQRGGTDTQYF.

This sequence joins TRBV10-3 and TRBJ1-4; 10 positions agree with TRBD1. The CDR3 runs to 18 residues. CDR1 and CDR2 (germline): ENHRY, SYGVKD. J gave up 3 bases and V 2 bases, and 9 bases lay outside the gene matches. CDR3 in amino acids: CAISEPRTGGGSNEKLFF. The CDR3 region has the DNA TGTGCCATCAGTGAGCCCCGGACAGGGGGTGGATCTAATGAAAAACTGTTTTTT.

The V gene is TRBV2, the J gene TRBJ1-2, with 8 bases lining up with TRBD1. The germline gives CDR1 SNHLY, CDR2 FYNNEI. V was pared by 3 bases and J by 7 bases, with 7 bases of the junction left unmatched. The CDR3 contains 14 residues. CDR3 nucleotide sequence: TGTGCCAGCAGTGAGGGGGGGACAGGTGGTGGCTACACCTTC. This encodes CASSEGGTGGGYTF.

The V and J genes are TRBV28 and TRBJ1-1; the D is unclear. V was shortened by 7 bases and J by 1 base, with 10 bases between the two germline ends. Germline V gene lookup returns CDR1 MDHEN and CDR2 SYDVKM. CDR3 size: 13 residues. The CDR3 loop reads CASTPAGNTEAFF. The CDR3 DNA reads TGTGCCAGCACCCCAGCGGGGAACACTGAAGCTTTCTTT.

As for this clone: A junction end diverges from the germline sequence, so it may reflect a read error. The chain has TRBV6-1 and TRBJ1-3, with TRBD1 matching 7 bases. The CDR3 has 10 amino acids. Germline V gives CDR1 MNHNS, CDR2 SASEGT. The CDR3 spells CASSEADRQF. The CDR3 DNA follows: TGTGCCAGCAGTGAAGCGGACAGGCAATTT.

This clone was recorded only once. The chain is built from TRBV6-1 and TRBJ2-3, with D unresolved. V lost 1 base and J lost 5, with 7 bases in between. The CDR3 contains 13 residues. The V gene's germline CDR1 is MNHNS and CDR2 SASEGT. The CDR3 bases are TGTGCCAGCAGTGAAGTGGGCGTAGATACGCAGTATTTT. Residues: CASSEVGVDTQYF.

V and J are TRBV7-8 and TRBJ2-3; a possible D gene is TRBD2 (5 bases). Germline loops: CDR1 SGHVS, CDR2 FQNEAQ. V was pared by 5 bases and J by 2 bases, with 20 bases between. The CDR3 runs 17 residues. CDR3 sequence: CASSPPRRSRSTDTQYF. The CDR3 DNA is TGTGCCAGCAGCCCCCCTCGGAGGAGTCGGTCCACAGATACGCAGTATTTT.

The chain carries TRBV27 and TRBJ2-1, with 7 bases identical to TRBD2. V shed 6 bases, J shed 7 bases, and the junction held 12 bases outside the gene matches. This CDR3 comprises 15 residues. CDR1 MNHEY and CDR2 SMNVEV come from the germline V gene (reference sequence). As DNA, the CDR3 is TGTGCCAGCAGGGTAGCGGGCGTACCGGGGAATGAGCAGTTCTTC. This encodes CASRVAGVPGNEQFF.

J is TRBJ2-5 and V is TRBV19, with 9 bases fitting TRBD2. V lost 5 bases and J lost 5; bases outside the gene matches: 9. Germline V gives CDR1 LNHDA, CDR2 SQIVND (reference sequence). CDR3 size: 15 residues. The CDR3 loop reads CASSPRRGGLETQYF. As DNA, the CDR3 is TGTGCCAGTAGTCCAAGGCGGGGGGGCTTGGAGACCCAGTACTTC.

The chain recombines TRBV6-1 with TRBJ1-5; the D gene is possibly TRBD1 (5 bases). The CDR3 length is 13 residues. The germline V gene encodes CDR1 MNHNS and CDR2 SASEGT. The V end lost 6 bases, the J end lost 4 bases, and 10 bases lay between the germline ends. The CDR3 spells CASRQVNNQPQHF. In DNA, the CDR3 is TGTGCCAGCAGACAGGTAAATAATCAGCCCCAGCATTTT.

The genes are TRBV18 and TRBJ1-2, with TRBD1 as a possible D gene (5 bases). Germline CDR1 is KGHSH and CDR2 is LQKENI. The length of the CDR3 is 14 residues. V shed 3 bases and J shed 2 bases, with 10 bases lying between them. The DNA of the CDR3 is TGTGCCAGCTCACCGGGTCAGGGAAACTATGGCTACACCTTC. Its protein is CASSPGQGNYGYTF.

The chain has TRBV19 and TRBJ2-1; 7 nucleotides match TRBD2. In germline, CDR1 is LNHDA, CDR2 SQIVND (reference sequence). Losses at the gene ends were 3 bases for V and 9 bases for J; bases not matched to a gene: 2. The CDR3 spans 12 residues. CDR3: CASSMGGSEQFF. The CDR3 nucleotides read TGTGCCAGTAGTATGGGGGGGAGTGAGCAGTTCTTC.

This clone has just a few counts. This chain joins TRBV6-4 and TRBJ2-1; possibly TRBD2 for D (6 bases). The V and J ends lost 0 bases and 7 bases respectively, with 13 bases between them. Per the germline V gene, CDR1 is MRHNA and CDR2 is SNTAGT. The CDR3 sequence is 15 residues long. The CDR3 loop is CASSDSTSSGNEQFF. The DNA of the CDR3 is TGTGCCAGCAGTGACTCGACGAGCAGCGGGAATGAGCAGTTCTTC.

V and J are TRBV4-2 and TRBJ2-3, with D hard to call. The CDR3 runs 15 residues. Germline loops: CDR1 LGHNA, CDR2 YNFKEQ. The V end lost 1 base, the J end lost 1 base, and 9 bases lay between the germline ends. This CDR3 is CASSQGVRGTDTQYF. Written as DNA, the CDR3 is TGTGCCAGCAGCCAAGGGGTACGGGGCACAGATACGCAGTATTTT.

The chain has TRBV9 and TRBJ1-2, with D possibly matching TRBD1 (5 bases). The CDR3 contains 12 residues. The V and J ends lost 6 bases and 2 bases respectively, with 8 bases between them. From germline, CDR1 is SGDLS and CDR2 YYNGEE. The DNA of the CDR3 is TGTGCCAGCAATCGGGGGAACTATGGCTACACCTTC. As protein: CASNRGNYGYTF.

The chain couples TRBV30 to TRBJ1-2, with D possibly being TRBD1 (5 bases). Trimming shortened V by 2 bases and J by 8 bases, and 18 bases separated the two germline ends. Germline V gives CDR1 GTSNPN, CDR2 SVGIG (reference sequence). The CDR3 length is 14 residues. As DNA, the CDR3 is TGTGCCTGGAGTATCGGGGGAAAGGGGAAGGGCTACACCTTC. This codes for CAWSIGGKGKGYTF.

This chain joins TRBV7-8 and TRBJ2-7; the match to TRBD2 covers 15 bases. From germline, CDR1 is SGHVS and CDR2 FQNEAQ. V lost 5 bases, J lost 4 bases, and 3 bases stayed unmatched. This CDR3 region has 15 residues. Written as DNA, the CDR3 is TGTGCCAGCAGCCCAGGGACTAGCGGGGGGTACGAGCAGTACTTC. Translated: CASSPGTSGGYEQYF.

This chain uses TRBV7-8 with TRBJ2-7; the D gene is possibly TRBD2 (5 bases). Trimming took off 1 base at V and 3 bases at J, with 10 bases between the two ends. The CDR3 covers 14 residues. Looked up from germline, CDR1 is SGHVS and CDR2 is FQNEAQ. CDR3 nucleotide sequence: TGTGCCAGCAGCTTAGTGGAGGCTAACTACGAGCAGTACTTC. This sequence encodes CASSLVEANYEQYF.

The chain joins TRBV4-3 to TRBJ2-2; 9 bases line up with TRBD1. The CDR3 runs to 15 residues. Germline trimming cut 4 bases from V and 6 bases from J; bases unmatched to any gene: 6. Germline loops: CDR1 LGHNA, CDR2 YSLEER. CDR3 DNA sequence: TGCGCCAGCAGCCCACGGGACAGGGAGTCCGGGGAGCTGTTTTTT. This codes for CASSPRDRESGELFF.

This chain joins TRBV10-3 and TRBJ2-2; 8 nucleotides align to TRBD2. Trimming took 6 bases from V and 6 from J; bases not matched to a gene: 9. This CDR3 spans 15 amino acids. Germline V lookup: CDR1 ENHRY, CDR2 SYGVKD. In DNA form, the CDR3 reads TGTGCCATCAGCCCGACTAGCGTAAGGGCCGGGGAGCTGTTTTTT. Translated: CAISPTSVRAGELFF.

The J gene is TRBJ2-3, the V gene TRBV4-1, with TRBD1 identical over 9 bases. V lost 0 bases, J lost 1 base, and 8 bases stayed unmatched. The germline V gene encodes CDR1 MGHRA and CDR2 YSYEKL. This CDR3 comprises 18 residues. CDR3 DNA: TGCGCCAGCAGCCAAGAGGGGCAGACAGGGGGGCGCACAGATACGCAGTATTTT. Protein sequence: CASSQEGQTGGRTDTQYF.

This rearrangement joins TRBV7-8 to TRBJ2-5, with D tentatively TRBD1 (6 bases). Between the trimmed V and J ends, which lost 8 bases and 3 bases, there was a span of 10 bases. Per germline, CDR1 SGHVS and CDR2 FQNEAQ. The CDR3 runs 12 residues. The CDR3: CASGYREETQYF. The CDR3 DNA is TGTGCCAGCGGCTACAGGGAAGAGACCCAGTACTTC.